Described below is a single T cell receptor (beta chain) sequence and its context. This entry comes from a study of blood T cell repertoires in COVID-19. As for the study in general: T cells, B-cell-depleted T cells, or PBMCs provided the cDNA or gDNA that served as material.

With V trimmed by 4 bases and J by 5 bases, 10 bases remained unmatched. Germline-derived CDR1 and CDR2 are SGHDT and YYEEEE. CDR3 length: 16 amino acids. Study processing details: How many nucleated cells were present was estimated from reference gene primer amplification. Using immunoSEQ multiplex PCR, the repertoire was profiled, and TCRdb retains in-frame clones only, with some absent. For V, J and clone size, that table is used; D and trimming come from the DNA. The sample holds under 35,000 clones, 88% seen once. The origin of this receptor is a woman in her 50s with active COVID-19. The chain recombines TRBV5-6 with TRBJ2-3, with 10 bases lining up with TRBD1. Sequencing input: peripheral blood. This CDR3 reads CASSIPTGGAEDTQYF. CDR3 in DNA: TGTGCCAGCAGCATACCGACAGGGGGCGCAGAAGATACGCAGTATTTT.